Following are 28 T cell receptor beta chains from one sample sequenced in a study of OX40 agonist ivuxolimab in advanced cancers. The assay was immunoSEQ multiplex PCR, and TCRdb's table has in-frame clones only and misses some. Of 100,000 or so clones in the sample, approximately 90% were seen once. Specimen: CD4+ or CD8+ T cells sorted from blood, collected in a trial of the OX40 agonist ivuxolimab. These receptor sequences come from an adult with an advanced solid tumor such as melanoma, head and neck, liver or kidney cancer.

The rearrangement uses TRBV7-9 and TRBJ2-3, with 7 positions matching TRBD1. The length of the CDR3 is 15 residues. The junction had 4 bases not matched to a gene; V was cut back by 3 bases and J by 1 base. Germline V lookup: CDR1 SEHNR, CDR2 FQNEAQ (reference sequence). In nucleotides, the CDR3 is TGTGCCAGCAGCTTCAGACAGGGAGGCACAGATACGCAGTATTTT. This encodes CASSFRQGGTDTQYF.

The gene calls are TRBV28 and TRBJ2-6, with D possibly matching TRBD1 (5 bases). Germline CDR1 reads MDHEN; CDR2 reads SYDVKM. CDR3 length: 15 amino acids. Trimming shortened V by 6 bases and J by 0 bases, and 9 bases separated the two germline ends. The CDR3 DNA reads TGTGCCAGCAGAGGGGCAAGCTCTGGGGCCAACGTCCTGACTTTC. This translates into CASRGASSGANVLTF.

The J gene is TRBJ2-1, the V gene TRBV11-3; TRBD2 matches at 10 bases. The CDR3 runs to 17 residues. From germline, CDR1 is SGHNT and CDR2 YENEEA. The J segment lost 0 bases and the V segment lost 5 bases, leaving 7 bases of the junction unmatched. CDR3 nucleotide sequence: TGTGCCAGCAGCCCCCCTCCTAGCGGGAGCTCCTACAATGAGCAGTTCTTC. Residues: CASSPPPSGSSYNEQFF.

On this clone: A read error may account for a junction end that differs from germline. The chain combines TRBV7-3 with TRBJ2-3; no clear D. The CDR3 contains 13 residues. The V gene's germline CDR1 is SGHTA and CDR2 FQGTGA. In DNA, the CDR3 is TGTGCCAGCAGCCTAACTTATCGGGATACGCAGTATTTT. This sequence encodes CASSLTYRDTQYF.

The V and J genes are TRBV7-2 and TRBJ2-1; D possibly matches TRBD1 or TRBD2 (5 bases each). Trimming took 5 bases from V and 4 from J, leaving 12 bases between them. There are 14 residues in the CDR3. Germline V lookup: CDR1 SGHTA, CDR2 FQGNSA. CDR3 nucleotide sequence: TGTGCCAGCAGCCCGGGACCCGTATACAATGAGCAGTTCTTC. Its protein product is CASSPGPVYNEQFF.

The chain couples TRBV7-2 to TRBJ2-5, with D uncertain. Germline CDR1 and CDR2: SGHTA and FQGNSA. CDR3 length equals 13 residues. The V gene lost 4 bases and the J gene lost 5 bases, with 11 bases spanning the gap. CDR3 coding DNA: TGTGCCAGCAGCTCCGACGCGGTGGAGACCCAGTACTTC. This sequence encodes CASSSDAVETQYF.

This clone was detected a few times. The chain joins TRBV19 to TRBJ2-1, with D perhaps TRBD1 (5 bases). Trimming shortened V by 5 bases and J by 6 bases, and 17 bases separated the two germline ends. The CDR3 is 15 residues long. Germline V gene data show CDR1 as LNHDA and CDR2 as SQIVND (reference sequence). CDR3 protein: CASSAPRVFGNEQFF. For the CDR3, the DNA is TGTGCCAGTAGTGCCCCCAGGGTCTTCGGCAATGAGCAGTTCTTC. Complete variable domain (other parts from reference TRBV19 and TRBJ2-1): DGGITQSPKYLFRKEGQNVTLSCEQNLNHDAMYWYRQDPGQGLRLIYYSQIVNDFQKGDIAEGYSVSREKKESFPLTVTSAQKNPTAFYLCASSAPRVFGNEQFFGPGTRLTVL.

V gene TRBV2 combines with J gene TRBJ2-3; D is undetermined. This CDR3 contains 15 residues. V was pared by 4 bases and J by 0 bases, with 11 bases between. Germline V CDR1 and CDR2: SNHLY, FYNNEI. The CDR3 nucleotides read TGTGCCAGCAGTGGAAGAGTCACTAGCACAGATACGCAGTATTTT. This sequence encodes CASSGRVTSTDTQYF.

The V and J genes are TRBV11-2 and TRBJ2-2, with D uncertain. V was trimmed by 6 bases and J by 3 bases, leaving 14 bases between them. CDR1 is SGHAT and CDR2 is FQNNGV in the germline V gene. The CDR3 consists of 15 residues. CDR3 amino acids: CASRPNFRDTGELFF. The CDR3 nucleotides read TGTGCCAGCAGACCAAACTTTAGGGACACCGGGGAGCTGTTTTTT.

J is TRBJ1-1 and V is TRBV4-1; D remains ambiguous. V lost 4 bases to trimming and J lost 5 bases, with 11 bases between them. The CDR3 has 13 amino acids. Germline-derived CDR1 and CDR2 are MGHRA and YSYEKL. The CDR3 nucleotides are TGCGCCAGCAGCCCCCGGGTGGGGACTGAAGCTTTCTTT. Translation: CASSPRVGTEAFF.

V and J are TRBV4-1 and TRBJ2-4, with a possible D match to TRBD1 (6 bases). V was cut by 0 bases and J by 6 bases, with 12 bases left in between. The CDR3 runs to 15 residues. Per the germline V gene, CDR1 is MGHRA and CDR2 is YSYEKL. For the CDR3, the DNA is TGCGCCAGCAGCCAAGATGGACAGTTCGGAAACATTCAGTACTTC. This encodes CASSQDGQFGNIQYF.

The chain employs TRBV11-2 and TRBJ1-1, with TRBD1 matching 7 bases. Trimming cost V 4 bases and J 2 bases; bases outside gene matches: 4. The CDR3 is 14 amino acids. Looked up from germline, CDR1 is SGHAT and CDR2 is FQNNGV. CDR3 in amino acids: CASSSRTGNTEAFF. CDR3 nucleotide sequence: TGTGCCAGCAGCTCCCGGACAGGAAACACTGAAGCTTTCTTT.

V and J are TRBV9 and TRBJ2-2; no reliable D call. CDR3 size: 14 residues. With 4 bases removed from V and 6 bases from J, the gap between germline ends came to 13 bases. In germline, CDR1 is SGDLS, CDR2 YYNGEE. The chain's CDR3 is CASSSPPGSGELFF. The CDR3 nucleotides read TGTGCCAGCAGCTCCCCCCCGGGTTCCGGGGAGCTGTTTTTT.

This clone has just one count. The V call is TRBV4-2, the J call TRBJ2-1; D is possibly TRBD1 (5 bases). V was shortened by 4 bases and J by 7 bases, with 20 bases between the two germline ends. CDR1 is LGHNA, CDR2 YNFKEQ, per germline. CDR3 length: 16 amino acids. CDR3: CASSPLLQAQGNEQFF. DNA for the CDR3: TGTGCCAGCAGCCCCTTGCTACAGGCCCAAGGGAATGAGCAGTTCTTC.

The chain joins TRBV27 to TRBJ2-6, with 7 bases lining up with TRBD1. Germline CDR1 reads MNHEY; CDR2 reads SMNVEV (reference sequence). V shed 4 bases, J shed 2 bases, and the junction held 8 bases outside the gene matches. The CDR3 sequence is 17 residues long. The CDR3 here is CASSWAVGGTGANVLTF. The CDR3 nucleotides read TGTGCCAGCAGTTGGGCGGTAGGGGGCACTGGGGCCAACGTCCTGACTTTC.

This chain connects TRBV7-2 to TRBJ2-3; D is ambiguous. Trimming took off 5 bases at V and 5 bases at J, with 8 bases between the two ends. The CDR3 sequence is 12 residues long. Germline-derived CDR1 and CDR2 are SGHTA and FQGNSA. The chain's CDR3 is CASSPLGDTQYF. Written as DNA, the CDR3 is TGTGCCAGCAGCCCCCTTGGAGATACGCAGTATTTT.

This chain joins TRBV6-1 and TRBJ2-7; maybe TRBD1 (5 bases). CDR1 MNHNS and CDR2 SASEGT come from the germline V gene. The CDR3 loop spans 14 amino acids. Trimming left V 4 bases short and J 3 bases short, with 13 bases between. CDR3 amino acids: CASSVGHPFYEQYF. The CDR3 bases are TGTGCCAGCAGTGTAGGACATCCCTTCTACGAGCAGTACTTC.

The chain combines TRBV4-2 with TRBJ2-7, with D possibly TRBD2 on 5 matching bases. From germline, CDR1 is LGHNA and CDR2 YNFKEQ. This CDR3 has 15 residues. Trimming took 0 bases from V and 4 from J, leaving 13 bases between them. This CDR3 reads CASSQDRASHYEQYF. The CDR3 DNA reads TGTGCCAGCAGCCAAGATCGGGCTAGCCATTACGAGCAGTACTTC.

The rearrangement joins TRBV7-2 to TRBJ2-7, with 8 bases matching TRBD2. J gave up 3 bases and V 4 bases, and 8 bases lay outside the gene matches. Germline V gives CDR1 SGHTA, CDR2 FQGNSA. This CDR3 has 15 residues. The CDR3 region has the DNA TGTGCCAGCAGCTCGCTAGCGGGTAACTTCTACGAGCAGTACTTC. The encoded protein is CASSSLAGNFYEQYF.

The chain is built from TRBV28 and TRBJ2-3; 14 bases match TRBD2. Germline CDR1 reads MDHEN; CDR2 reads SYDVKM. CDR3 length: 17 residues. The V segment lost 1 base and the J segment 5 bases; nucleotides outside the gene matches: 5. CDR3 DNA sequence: TGTGCCAGCAGTTTATTGGGACTAGCGGGAGCACAAGATACGCAGTATTTT. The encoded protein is CASSLLGLAGAQDTQYF.

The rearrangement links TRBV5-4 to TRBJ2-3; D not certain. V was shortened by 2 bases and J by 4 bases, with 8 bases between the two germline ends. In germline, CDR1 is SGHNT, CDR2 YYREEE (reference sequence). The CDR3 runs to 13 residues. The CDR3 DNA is TGTGCCAGCAGCTTTTCCGTCGCAGATACGCAGTATTTT. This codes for CASSFSVADTQYF.

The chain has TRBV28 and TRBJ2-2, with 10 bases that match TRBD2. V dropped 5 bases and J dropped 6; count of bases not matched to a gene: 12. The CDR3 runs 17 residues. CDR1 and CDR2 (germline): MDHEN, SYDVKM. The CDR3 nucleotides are TGTGCCAGCAGTGGGCACCTTCTAGCGGGAGTCCCCGGGGAGCTGTTTTTT. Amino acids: CASSGHLLAGVPGELFF.

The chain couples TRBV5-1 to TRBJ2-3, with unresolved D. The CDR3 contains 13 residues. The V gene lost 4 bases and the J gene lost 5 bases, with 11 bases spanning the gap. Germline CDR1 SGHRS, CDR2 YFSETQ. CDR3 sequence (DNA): TGCGCCAGCAGCCTGGACCCCGGAGATACGCAGTATTTT. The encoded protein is CASSLDPGDTQYF.

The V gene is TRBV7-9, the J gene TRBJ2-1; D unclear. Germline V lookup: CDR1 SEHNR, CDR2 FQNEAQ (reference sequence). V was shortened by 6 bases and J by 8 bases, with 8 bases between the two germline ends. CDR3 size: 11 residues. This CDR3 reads CASRPIDEQFF. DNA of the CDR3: TGTGCCAGCAGGCCTATCGATGAGCAGTTCTTC.

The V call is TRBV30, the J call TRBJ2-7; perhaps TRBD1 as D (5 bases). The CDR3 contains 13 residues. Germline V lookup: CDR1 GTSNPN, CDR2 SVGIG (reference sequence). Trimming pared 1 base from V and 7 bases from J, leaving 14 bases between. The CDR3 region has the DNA TGTGCCTGGAGTGGGGCAGGGCCTAGTGAGCAGTACTTC. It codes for CAWSGAGPSEQYF.

CDR3 bases: TGTGCCAGCAGTTTACTAGCGGGAAAGCTTGAGCAGTACTTC. Its translation: CASSLLAGKLEQYF. The chain uses TRBV28 and TRBJ2-7, with 9 nucleotides matching TRBD2. The germline gives CDR1 MDHEN, CDR2 SYDVKM. V gave up 2 bases and J gave up 7 bases; unmatched junction bases: 6. CDR3 length: 14 residues.

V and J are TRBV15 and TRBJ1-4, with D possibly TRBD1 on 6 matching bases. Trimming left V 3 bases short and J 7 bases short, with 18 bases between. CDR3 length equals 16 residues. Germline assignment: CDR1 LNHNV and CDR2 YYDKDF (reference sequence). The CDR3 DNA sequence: TGTGCCACCAGCAGGTGGGCCCCAGGGGCAGGTGAAAAACTGTTTTTT. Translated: CATSRWAPGAGEKLFF.

This chain's CDR3 is CASSEDWYSNQPQHF. CDR3 DNA sequence: TGTGCCAGCAGTGAAGATTGGTATAGCAATCAGCCCCAGCATTTT. This chain connects TRBV6-1 to TRBJ1-5; D is unclear. V was trimmed by 1 base and J by 0 bases, leaving 7 bases between them. Looked up from germline, CDR1 is MNHNS and CDR2 is SASEGT. The CDR3 is made up of 15 amino acids.